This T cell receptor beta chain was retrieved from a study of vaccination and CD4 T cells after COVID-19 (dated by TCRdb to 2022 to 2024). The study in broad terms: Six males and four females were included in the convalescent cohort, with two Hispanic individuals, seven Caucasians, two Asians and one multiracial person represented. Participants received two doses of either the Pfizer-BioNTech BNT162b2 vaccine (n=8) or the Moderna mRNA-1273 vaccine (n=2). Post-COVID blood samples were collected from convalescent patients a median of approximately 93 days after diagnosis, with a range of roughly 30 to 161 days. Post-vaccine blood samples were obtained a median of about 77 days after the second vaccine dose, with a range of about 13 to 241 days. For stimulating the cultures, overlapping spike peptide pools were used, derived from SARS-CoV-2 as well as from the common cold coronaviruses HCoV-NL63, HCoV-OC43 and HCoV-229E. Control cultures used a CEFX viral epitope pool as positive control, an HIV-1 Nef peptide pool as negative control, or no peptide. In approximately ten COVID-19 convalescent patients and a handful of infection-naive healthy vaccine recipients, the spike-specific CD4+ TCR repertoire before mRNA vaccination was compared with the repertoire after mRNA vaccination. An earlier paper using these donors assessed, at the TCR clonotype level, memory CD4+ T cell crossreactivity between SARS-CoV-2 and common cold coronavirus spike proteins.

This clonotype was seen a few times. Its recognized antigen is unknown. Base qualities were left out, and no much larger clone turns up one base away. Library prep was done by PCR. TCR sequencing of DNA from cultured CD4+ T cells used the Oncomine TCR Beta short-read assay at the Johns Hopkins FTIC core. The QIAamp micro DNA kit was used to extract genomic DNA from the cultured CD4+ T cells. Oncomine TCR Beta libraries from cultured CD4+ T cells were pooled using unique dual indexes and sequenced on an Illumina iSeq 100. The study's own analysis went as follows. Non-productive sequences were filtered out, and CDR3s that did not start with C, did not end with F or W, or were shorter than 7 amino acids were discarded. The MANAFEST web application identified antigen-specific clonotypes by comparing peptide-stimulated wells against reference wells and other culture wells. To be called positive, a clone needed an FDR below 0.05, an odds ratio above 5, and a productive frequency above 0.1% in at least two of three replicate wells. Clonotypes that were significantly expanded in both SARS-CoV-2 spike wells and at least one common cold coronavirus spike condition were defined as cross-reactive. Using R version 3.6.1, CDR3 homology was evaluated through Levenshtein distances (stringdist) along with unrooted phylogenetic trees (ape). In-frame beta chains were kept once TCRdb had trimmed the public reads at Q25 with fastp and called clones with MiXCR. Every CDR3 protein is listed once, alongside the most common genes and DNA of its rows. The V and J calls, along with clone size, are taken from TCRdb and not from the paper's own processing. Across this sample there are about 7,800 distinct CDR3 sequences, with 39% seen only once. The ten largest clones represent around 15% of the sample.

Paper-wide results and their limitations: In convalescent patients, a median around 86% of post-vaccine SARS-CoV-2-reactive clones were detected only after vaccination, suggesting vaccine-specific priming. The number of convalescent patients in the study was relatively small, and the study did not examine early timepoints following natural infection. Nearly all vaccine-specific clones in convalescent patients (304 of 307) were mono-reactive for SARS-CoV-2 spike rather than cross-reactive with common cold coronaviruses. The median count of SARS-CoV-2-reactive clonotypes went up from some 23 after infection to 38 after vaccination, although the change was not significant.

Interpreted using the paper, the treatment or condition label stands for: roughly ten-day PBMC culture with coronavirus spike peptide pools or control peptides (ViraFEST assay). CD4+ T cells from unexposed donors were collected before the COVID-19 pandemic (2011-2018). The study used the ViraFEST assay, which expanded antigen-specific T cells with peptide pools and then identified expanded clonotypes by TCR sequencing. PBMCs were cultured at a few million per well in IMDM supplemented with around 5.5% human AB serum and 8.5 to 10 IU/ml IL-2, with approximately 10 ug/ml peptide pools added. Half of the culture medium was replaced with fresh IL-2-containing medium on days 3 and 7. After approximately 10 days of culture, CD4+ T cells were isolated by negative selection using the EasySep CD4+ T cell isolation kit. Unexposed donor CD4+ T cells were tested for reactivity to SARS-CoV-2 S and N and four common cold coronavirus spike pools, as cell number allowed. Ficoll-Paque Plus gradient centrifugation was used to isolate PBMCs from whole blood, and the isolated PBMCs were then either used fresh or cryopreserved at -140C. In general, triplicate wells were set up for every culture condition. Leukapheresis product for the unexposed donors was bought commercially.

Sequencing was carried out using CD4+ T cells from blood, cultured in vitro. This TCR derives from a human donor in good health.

CDR3 region: CASSDFPANYGYTF. The sequence in DNA is TGTGCCAGCAGTGATTTCCCAGCTAACTATGGCTACACCTTC. This chain joins TRBV2 to TRBJ1-2; the D gene assignment is ambiguous. The V end loses 3 bases and the J end loses 0 bases, and a stretch of 8 bases separates them. The CDR3 spans 14 residues, from the cysteine through the phenylalanine. Of all the DNA, just the CDR3 is kept, 42 bases in frame from base 1. The germline V gene encodes CDR1 SNHLY and CDR2 FYNNEI.